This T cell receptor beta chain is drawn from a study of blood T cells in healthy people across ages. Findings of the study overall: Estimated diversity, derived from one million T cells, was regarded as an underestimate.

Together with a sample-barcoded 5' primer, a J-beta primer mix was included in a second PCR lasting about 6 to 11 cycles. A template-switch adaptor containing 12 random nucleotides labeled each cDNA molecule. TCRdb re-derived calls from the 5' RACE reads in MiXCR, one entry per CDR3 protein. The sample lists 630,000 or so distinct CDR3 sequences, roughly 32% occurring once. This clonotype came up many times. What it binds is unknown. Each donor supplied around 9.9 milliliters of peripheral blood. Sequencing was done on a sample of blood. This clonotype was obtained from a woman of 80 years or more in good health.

CDR3 sequence reads: CASSLRRTGAGYEQYF. The DNA for the CDR3 is TGTGCCAGCAGTCTCCGCAGGACAGGGGCGGGCTACGAGCAGTACTTC. The chain carries TRBV5-6 and TRBJ2-7; 9 nucleotides agree with TRBD1. Germline assignment: CDR1 SGHDT and CDR2 YYEEEE. CDR3 length: 16 residues. The trim removed 5 bases at V and 3 bases at J, leaving 12 bases unmatched. Drawing the rest from reference TRBV5-6 and TRBJ2-7, the complete variable domain is DAGVTQSPTHLIKTRGQQVTLRCSPKSGHDTVSWYQQALGQGPQFIFQYYEEEERQRGNFPDRFSGHQFPNYSSELNVNALLLGDSALYLCASSLRRTGAGYEQYFGPGTRLTVT.